What follows are 26 T cell receptor beta chains derived from one specimen sequenced in a study of neurological immune-mediated disorders. TCRdb fed the 5' RACE reads into MiXCR, producing one record per CDR3 protein. Here the sample spans 40,000 to 55,000 distinct CDR3 sequences, over 9% being singletons. Sequenced sample: PBMCs. These receptors all stem from a woman aged 40 to 50 with HTLV-1-associated myelopathy (HAM/TSP).

At least ten counts were recorded for this clonotype. This chain uses TRBV5-1 with TRBJ2-1; D not certain. Germline CDR1 SGHRS, CDR2 YFSETQ. V lost 0 bases to trimming and J lost 9 bases, with 13 bases between them. CDR3 size: 14 residues. CDR3 coding DNA: TGCGCCAGCAGCTTGGACCCCCCGCTGGGTGAGCAGTTCTTC. Protein product: CASSLDPPLGEQFF.

The J gene is TRBJ2-2, the V gene TRBV6-2 or TRBV6-3, with D tentatively TRBD2 (5 bases). Trimming cost V 5 bases and J 9 bases, with 13 bases left between them. Per the germline V gene, CDR1 is MNHEY and CDR2 is SVGEGT. This CDR3 has 13 residues. DNA of the CDR3: TGTGCCAGCAGTACTACTAGGGCCCGGGAGCTGTTTTTT. Amino acid sequence: CASSTTRARELFF.

This clonotype was counted at least ten times. The rearrangement links TRBV5-1 to TRBJ1-1; 8 bases line up with TRBD1. V gave up 3 bases and J gave up 0 bases; unmatched junction bases: 7. The CDR3 runs to 16 residues. Germline V lookup: CDR1 SGHRS, CDR2 YFSETQ. The CDR3 DNA reads TGCGCCAGCAGCTACGGGACAGGATCTATGAACACTGAAGCTTTCTTT. This codes for CASSYGTGSMNTEAFF.

Ten or more counts support this clonotype. This chain links TRBV20-1 with TRBJ1-4; no definite D call. The CDR3 is 14 residues long. Germline lookup yields CDR1 DFQATT and CDR2 SNEGSKA (reference sequence). Trimming left V 3 bases short and J 8 bases short, with 16 bases between. The CDR3 protein is CSASNPGLVEKLFF. The DNA of the CDR3 is TGCAGTGCTAGTAACCCGGGATTGGTCGAAAAACTGTTTTTT.

Many counts were recorded for this clonotype. The J gene is TRBJ2-1, the V gene TRBV20-1; TRBD2 agrees at 10 bases. Per germline, CDR1 DFQATT and CDR2 SNEGSKA (reference sequence). The CDR3 runs 14 residues. The junction had 5 bases not matched to a gene; V was cut back by 5 bases and J by 4 bases. The CDR3 coding sequence is TGCAGTGCTTTCACTAGCGGGGCATACAATGAGCAGTTCTTC. This translates into CSAFTSGAYNEQFF.

This clonotype was recorded at least ten times. This rearrangement joins TRBV29-1 to TRBJ2-2; the D gene is possibly TRBD2 (6 bases). Germline lookup yields CDR1 SQVTM and CDR2 ANQGSEA. The CDR3 covers 16 residues. Trimming stripped 4 bases from V and 5 bases from J, with 20 bases between. CDR3 protein: CSVGVHRDAGTGELFF. As DNA, the CDR3 is TGCAGCGTTGGAGTACACCGGGACGCGGGGACCGGGGAGCTGTTTTTT.

This clonotype showed up many times. V usage is TRBV11-2 and J usage is TRBJ1-2, with 12 bases fitting TRBD1. J lost 7 bases, V lost 4 bases, and 4 bases had no gene match. Germline V gene sequence: CDR1 SGHAT, CDR2 FQNNGV. The CDR3 sequence is 14 residues long. The CDR3 loop is CASSWGQGAAGYTF. DNA of the CDR3: TGTGCCAGCAGCTGGGGACAGGGGGCTGCTGGCTACACCTTC. The whole variable domain, remainder taken from reference TRBV11-2 and TRBJ1-2, is EAGVAQSPRYKIIEKRQSVAFWCNPISGHATLYWYQQILGQGPKLLIQFQNNGVVDDSQLPKDRFSAERLKGVDSTLKIQPAKLEDSAVYLCASSWGQGAAGYTFGSGTRLTVV.

This chain uses TRBV10-3 with TRBJ2-6; D not resolved. CDR3 length equals 17 residues. Germline CDR1 reads ENHRY; CDR2 reads SYGVKD. V was clipped by 0 bases and J by 1 base, with 10 bases between them. CDR3 region: CAISESIQYSGANVLTF. DNA of the CDR3: TGTGCCATCAGTGAGTCGATCCAGTATTCTGGGGCCAACGTCCTGACTTTC.

The table lists this clonotype with many counts. This sequence joins TRBV4-2 and TRBJ2-1; 11 positions agree with TRBD1. CDR1 and CDR2 (germline): LGHNA, YNFKEQ. This CDR3 has 15 amino acids. V lost 5 bases and J lost 7; bases outside the gene matches: 7. The CDR3 sequence: CASSTGQGEVNEQFF. Written as DNA, the CDR3 is TGTGCCAGCAGCACGGGACAGGGGGAAGTGAATGAGCAGTTCTTC.

In this sample, this clonotype turned up many times. This chain joins TRBV7-3 and TRBJ2-1; TRBD2 matches 8 bases. The V segment lost 1 base and the J segment 7 bases; nucleotides outside the gene matches: 6. The CDR3 contains 15 residues. Per germline, CDR1 SGHTA and CDR2 FQGTGA. CDR3: CASSLNRGGRNEQFF. CDR3 coding DNA: TGTGCCAGCAGCTTAAATCGGGGGGGCAGGAATGAGCAGTTCTTC.

This clonotype has ten or more counts. The chain recombines TRBV20-1 with TRBJ2-1; 8 positions agree with TRBD2. Germline lookup yields CDR1 DFQATT and CDR2 SNEGSKA (reference sequence). With 6 bases clipped from V and 1 base from J, the junction kept 5 bases outside the gene matches. This CDR3 region has 14 residues. The CDR3 DNA is TGCAGTGCCCCCCCTAGCGGGTCCTACAATGAGCAGTTCTTC. Its protein product is CSAPPSGSYNEQFF.

There are many counts of this clonotype. The V call is TRBV9, the J call TRBJ2-3; D gene ambiguous. V was pared by 4 bases and J by 3 bases, with 6 bases between. The CDR3 contains 12 residues. Germline V gene sequence: CDR1 SGDLS, CDR2 YYNGEE. CDR3 nucleotide sequence: TGTGCCAGCAGCTCCCCTACAGATACGCAGTATTTT. Protein: CASSSPTDTQYF. The entire variable domain, with the rest obtained from reference TRBV9 and TRBJ2-3, is as follows: DSGVTQTPKHLITATGQRVTLRCSPRSGDLSVYWYQQSLDQGLQFLIQYYNGEERAKGNILERFSAQQFPDLHSELNLSSLELGDSALYFCASSSPTDTQYFGPGTRLTVL.

The sample holds many counts of this clonotype. This chain uses TRBV6-6 with TRBJ1-1, with D uncertain. Trimming removed 10 bases at V and 2 bases at J, with 11 bases between. Germline-derived CDR1 and CDR2 are MNHNY and SVGAGI (reference sequence). This CDR3 is 12 amino acids long. CDR3 sequence: CATDRFNTEAFF. For the CDR3, the DNA is TGTGCCACAGATAGGTTCAACACTGAAGCTTTCTTT.

This clonotype came up many times. The rearrangement links TRBV12-3 or TRBV12-4 to TRBJ2-1; D not certain. This CDR3 spans 12 amino acids. V gave up 1 base and J gave up 6 bases, with 4 bases separating them. CDR3 protein: CASSLGFNEQFF. In DNA, the CDR3 is TGTGCCAGCAGTTTAGGTTTCAATGAGCAGTTCTTC.

On this clonotype itself: Germline is not matched at one junction end, which may reflect a read error. This sequence joins TRBV5-1 and TRBJ2-3, with D hard to call. This CDR3 is built from 16 residues. The germline gives CDR1 SGHRS, CDR2 YFSETQ. The CDR3 here is CASSLVVSHYTDTQYF. The CDR3 nucleotides read TGCGCCAGCAGCTTGGTCGTCTCCCATTACACAGATACACAGTATTTT.

Ten or more counts support this clonotype. The V gene is TRBV11-1, the J gene TRBJ2-3; tentatively, D is TRBD1 (6 bases). V was shortened by 3 bases and J by 4 bases, with 23 bases between the two germline ends. The length of the CDR3 is 18 residues. Germline loops: CDR1 SGHAT, CDR2 FQDESV (reference sequence). This CDR3 is CASSFAGTTGSPPDTQYF. The CDR3 DNA reads TGTGCCAGCAGCTTTGCCGGGACAACGGGATCCCCGCCAGATACGCAGTATTTT.

The table lists this clonotype with many counts. This chain connects TRBV9 to TRBJ2-3, with D hard to call. Germline values: CDR1 SGDLS, CDR2 YYNGEE. The CDR3 consists of 16 residues. V was clipped by 1 base and J by 0 bases, with 12 bases between them. In DNA form, the CDR3 reads TGTGCCAGCAGCGTAAGGCCGGTTACTAGCACAGATACGCAGTATTTT. This encodes CASSVRPVTSTDTQYF. Full variable domain (outside the CDR3, taken from reference TRBV9 and TRBJ2-3): DSGVTQTPKHLITATGQRVTLRCSPRSGDLSVYWYQQSLDQGLQFLIQYYNGEERAKGNILERFSAQQFPDLHSELNLSSLELGDSALYFCASSVRPVTSTDTQYFGPGTRLTVL.

This clonotype appeared many times. The rearrangement uses TRBV20-1 and TRBJ1-2, with 10 bases lining up with TRBD1. Unmatched junction bases numbered 6, after V lost 1 base and J lost 4 bases. Germline V gene data show CDR1 as DFQATT and CDR2 as SNEGSKA (reference sequence). The CDR3 is made up of 15 amino acids. CDR3 nucleotide sequence: TGCAGTGCTAGAGGAGGACAGGGGGAGGCCTATGGCTACACCTTC. It encodes CSARGGQGEAYGYTF.

This clonotype was recorded many times. The rearrangement links TRBV10-3 to TRBJ2-6, with a tentative D call TRBD1 (6 bases). Germline V gives CDR1 ENHRY, CDR2 SYGVKD. V was trimmed by 1 base and J by 1 base, leaving 11 bases between them. The CDR3 covers 17 residues. CDR3 residues: CAISEYRVLSGANVLTF. In nucleotides, the CDR3 is TGTGCCATCAGTGAGTACAGGGTCCTATCTGGGGCCAACGTCCTGACTTTC.

Ten or more counts support this clonotype. The chain joins TRBV20-1 to TRBJ1-5, with 8 positions matching TRBD1. Germline assignment: CDR1 DFQATT and CDR2 SNEGSKA (reference sequence). This CDR3 is 13 amino acids long. The trim removed 6 bases at V and 8 bases at J, leaving 9 bases unmatched. The CDR3 is CSASHRGSEPQHF. For the CDR3, the DNA is TGCAGTGCAAGCCACAGGGGGTCGGAGCCCCAGCATTTT.

This clonotype was detected many times. The V gene is TRBV4-3, the J gene TRBJ2-7; D is unresolved. The germline CDR1 and CDR2 sequences are LGHNA and YSLEER. V gave up 0 bases and J gave up 5 bases, with 17 bases separating them. The CDR3 is 16 residues long. The CDR3 loop is CASSQDGAGHQNEQYF. DNA of the CDR3: TGCGCCAGCAGCCAAGATGGCGCCGGCCACCAAAACGAGCAGTACTTC.

This clonotype was seen at least ten times. V and J are TRBV7-2 and TRBJ2-3; possible D gene TRBD2, 6 bases. CDR3 length: 15 amino acids. V dropped 6 bases and J dropped 0 bases, with 13 bases sitting between them. CDR1 and CDR2 (germline): SGHTA, FQGNSA. The CDR3 nucleotides read TGTGCCAGCAGTGCGGGACGACCTAGCACAGATACGCAGTATTTT. Its protein product is CASSAGRPSTDTQYF.

This clonotype was recorded many times. The V call is TRBV14, the J call TRBJ2-3; perhaps TRBD2 as D (6 bases). Trimming shortened V by 0 bases and J by 6 bases, and 19 bases separated the two germline ends. Germline V CDR1 and CDR2: SGHDN, FVKESK. This CDR3 is built from 17 residues. The DNA for the CDR3 is TGTGCCAGCAGCCAAGATCGAAAGGACTACCCATATGATACGCAGTATTTT. The encoded protein is CASSQDRKDYPYDTQYF.

This clonotype was seen ten or more times. V gene TRBV4-1 combines with J gene TRBJ1-5; D unresolved. Trimming cost V 5 bases and J 4 bases, with 9 bases left between them. This CDR3 is built from 13 residues. Germline V gene sequence: CDR1 MGHRA, CDR2 YSYEKL. DNA of the CDR3: TGCGCCAGCAGCAGGAGAGAAAATCAGCCCCAGCATTTT. This gives the protein CASSRRENQPQHF.

The table lists this clonotype with many counts. This chain uses TRBV4-2 with TRBJ2-1; D not certain. The CDR3 has 15 amino acids. V was trimmed by 1 base and J by 1 base, leaving 8 bases between them. CDR1 is LGHNA, CDR2 YNFKEQ, per germline. The CDR3 DNA is TGTGCCAGCAGCCAAGGGGCGGATTCCTACAATGAGCAGTTCTTC. Its protein is CASSQGADSYNEQFF.

Ten or more counts support this clonotype. The rearrangement joins TRBV7-3 to TRBJ2-1, with D unclear. This CDR3 has 14 residues. Germline V gives CDR1 SGHTA, CDR2 FQGTGA. Trimming took 5 bases from V and 3 from J, leaving 11 bases between them. The CDR3 spells CASSPTAFYNEQFF. In DNA form, the CDR3 reads TGTGCCAGCAGCCCTACAGCTTTCTACAATGAGCAGTTCTTC. Together with reference TRBV7-3 and TRBJ2-1, the CDR3 gives the full variable domain: GAGVSQTPSNKVTEKGKYVELRCDPISGHTALYWYRQSLGQGPEFLIYFQGTGAADDSGLPNDRFFAVRPEGSVSTLKIQRTERGDSAVYLCASSPTAFYNEQFFGPGTRLTVL.